This T cell receptor (beta chain) was recorded in a study of human T cells and chemical hapten exposure. MiXCR, applied by TCRdb to the RACE reads, yields one record per CDR3 protein. Of 250,000 to 300,000 distinct CDR3 sequences listed, roughly 7.7% were seen once; the top ten hold more than 0.95%. Time point described: pre-sensitization, week 0. Documented treatment: therapeutic diphenylcyclopropenone sensitization with weekly scalp DPC. Trimming removed 7 bases from V and 2 bases from J, with 17 bases in between. Germline V gene lookup returns CDR1 MNHEY and CDR2 SMNVEV (reference sequence). The CDR3 spans 15 residues.

This TCR derives from a man aged 18 to 30 with alopecia areata. Some clones in this sample may be carry-over from other donors' samples. The specimen comprised whole blood, sampled in connection with sensitization to the hapten diphenylcyclopropenone (DPC). This chain links TRBV27 with TRBJ1-2; possible D gene TRBD1, 5 bases. The CDR3 region is CASTPTGGINYGYTF. The CDR3 DNA sequence: TGTGCCAGCACTCCTACAGGAGGGATCAACTATGGCTACACCTTC.